This TCR beta chain was found in a study of long-term antiretroviral therapy in people with HIV. General study findings and limits: Patients on ART gained diversity, which nonetheless stayed below transplant donor controls. Across all time points, the repertoire was dominated by clones that expanded before ART.

In this sample, this clone turned up once. Its antigen remains unknown. With survey level as its setting, the immunoSEQ assay was v3.0. Sequencing efforts were directed toward about 35,000-55,000 T-cell genomes per sample. Sequenced by immunoSEQ multiplex PCR; TCRdb stores in-frame clones only, minus some. The table lists about 29,000 clones, roughly 90% of them singletons. No fewer than two post-ART and no fewer than one pre-ART PBMC samples existed for each donor. Germline V gene data show CDR1 as LNHDA and CDR2 as SQIVND (reference sequence). V lost 3 bases, J lost 5 bases, and 9 bases stayed unmatched. The length of the CDR3 is 15 residues.

The V call is TRBV19, the J call TRBJ2-7, with 8 bases aligning to TRBD1. This receptor was taken from a woman between 18 and 30 years old with HIV. This specimen consisted of unsorted PBMCs, obtained 0.5 years after starting antiretroviral therapy. The CDR3 loop reads CASSMWTGKKDEQYF. The CDR3 coding sequence is TGTGCCAGTAGTATGTGGACAGGGAAGAAGGACGAGCAGTACTTC. Drawing the rest from reference TRBV19 and TRBJ2-7, the complete variable domain is DGGITQSPKYLFRKEGQNVTLSCEQNLNHDAMYWYRQDPGQGLRLIYYSQIVNDFQKGDIAEGYSVSREKKESFPLTVTSAQKNPTAFYLCASSMWTGKKDEQYFGPGTRLTVT.